A single sample is the source of the 8 T cell receptor beta chains below, sequenced in a study of blood T cell repertoires in COVID-19. Repertoires were generated with immunoSEQ multiplex PCR, while TCRdb's copy carries only in-frame clones and drops some. This sample has about 73,000 clones; roughly 87% occur once, and the top ten carry about 9.2%. The sequenced material came from peripheral blood. The receptors derive from an elderly man with acute or convalescent COVID-19.

The V gene is TRBV30, the J gene TRBJ1-5; D may be TRBD1 (5 bases). CDR1 GTSNPN and CDR2 SVGIG come from the germline V gene (reference sequence). V was cut by 0 bases and J by 7 bases, with 13 bases left in between. This CDR3 is built from 14 residues. The chain's CDR3 is CAWSVLGGGQPQHF. The CDR3 region has the DNA TGTGCCTGGAGTGTACTGGGGGGTGGACAGCCCCAGCATTTT.

The chain links TRBV2 to TRBJ2-1; D is perhaps TRBD1 (5 bases). V was trimmed by 7 bases and J by 12 bases, leaving 16 bases between them. Germline CDR1 and CDR2: SNHLY and FYNNEI. This CDR3 contains 12 residues. The CDR3 DNA follows: TGTGCCAGCAACGAAGGGGTTCGGTGGCAGTTCTTC. Translated: CASNEGVRWQFF.

J is TRBJ1-1 and V is TRBV5-1; no definite D call. The germline V gene encodes CDR1 SGHRS and CDR2 YFSETQ. V was cut by 1 base and J by 5 bases, with 15 bases left in between. The CDR3 spans 15 residues. CDR3 amino acids: CASSLHAASGTEAFF. The CDR3 nucleotides read TGCGCCAGCAGCTTGCACGCGGCCTCGGGGACTGAAGCTTTCTTT.

The rearrangement uses TRBV5-1 and TRBJ2-7; no clear D gene. The CDR3 totals 14 residues. Per the germline V gene, CDR1 is SGHRS and CDR2 is YFSETQ. Trimming took 2 bases from V and 4 from J, leaving 13 bases between them. The CDR3 DNA reads TGCGCCAGCAGCTTTATGGAAAGAGGATACGAGCAGTACTTC. Encoded protein: CASSFMERGYEQYF. The full variable domain, its missing parts supplied by reference TRBV5-1 and TRBJ2-7, is KAGVTQTPRYLIKTRGQQVTLSCSPISGHRSVSWYQQTPGQGLQFLFEYFSETQRNKGNFPGRFSGRQFSNSRSEMNVSTLELGDSALYLCASSFMERGYEQYFGPGTRLTVT.

V and J are TRBV2 and TRBJ1-5; the D gene is possibly TRBD1 (6 bases). Looked up from germline, CDR1 is SNHLY and CDR2 is FYNNEI. The CDR3 has 15 residues. Trimming took off 8 bases at V and 2 bases at J, with 16 bases between the two ends. The CDR3 DNA reads TGTGCCAGCGGCTTTCAGGGGTTAGGCAATCAGCCCCAGCATTTT. Translated: CASGFQGLGNQPQHF.

This clone was recorded a few times. In DNA form, the CDR3 reads TGTGCCAGCAGCTTGGCGGGGTCCCACTATGGCTACACCTTC. Translated: CASSLAGSHYGYTF. The V call is TRBV5-4, the J call TRBJ1-2; D unresolved. V was pared by 0 bases and J by 3 bases, with 9 bases between. This CDR3 contains 14 residues. CDR1 SGHNT and CDR2 YYREEE come from the germline V gene (reference sequence).

The chain carries TRBV11-1 and TRBJ2-7, with D maybe TRBD1 (6 bases). This CDR3 spans 15 amino acids. Germline values: CDR1 SGHAT, CDR2 FQDESV (reference sequence). The V end was cut by 1 base, the J end by 3 bases, with 13 bases between. For the CDR3, the DNA is TGTGCCAGCAGCTTAGTAGGGGACACTTTCTACGAGCAGTACTTC. Translating gives CASSLVGDTFYEQYF.

The chain combines TRBV24-1 with TRBJ1-2; D ambiguous. CDR3 length: 14 amino acids. The V gene lost 1 base and the J gene lost 0 bases, with 5 bases spanning the gap. CDR1 and CDR2 (germline): KGHDR, SFDVKD. The CDR3 is CATSDFAANYGYTF. The CDR3 bases are TGTGCCACCAGTGATTTTGCGGCTAACTATGGCTACACCTTC.